A selection of T cell receptor beta chains follows, all from one sample in a study of naive and memory T cell subsets. TCRdb processed the 5' RACE reads anew with MiXCR; each CDR3 protein has one entry. The sample has roughly 48,000 distinct CDR3 sequences; 4.7% are singletons. All receptors come from a female donor in good health. CDR3s include the opening cysteine and the closing phenylalanine or tryptophan. A D gene is named only where the DNA matches it firmly. Where a row states a size, it is once, few, many or the class of an expanded clone; other rows omit it.

d_call	cdr3_length	clone_size	v_call	j_call	cdr3_nt	cdr3_aa
NA	16	many	TRBV21-1	TRBJ2-7	TGTGCCAGCAGCCCTGCCATACTGGGTGAGATCTACGAGCAGTACTTC	CASSPAILGEIYEQYF
TRBD1	17	many	TRBV7-9	TRBJ2-7	TGTGCCAGCAGCCCTAGGGGGTTCGGGGACAGCGCCTACGAGCAGTACTTC	CASSPRGFGDSAYEQYF
NA	14	many	TRBV5-8	TRBJ1-5	TGTGCCAGCAGGGTATTGGGGGCCGGGCAGCCCCAGCATTTT	CASRVLGAGQPQHF
TRBD2	16	NA	TRBV6-2/TRBV6-3	TRBJ2-3	TGTGCCAGCGTAAACCCGATAGCGGGAGGGTCAGATACGCAGTATTTT	CASVNPIAGGSDTQYF
NA	15	few	TRBV6-2/TRBV6-3	TRBJ1-5	TGTGCCAGCAGTTCCGCCGGGGGTAGCAATCAGCCCCAGCATTTT	CASSSAGGSNQPQHF
NA	14	many	TRBV15	TRBJ1-5	TGTGCCACCAGCAGAGATCGTGCTAAGCTGCCCCAGCATTTT	CATSRDRAKLPQHF
TRBD1	16	many	TRBV20-1	TRBJ1-5	TGCAGTGCTAGAGAGCCACAGGGGGCATACAATCAGCCCCAGCATTTT	CSAREPQGAYNQPQHF
NA	17	many	TRBV6-5	TRBJ1-3	TGTGCCAGCAGTTACTCGAAGTACAGGGCATCTGGAAACACCATATATTTT	CASSYSKYRASGNTIYF
NA	15	many	TRBV4-1	TRBJ2-3	TGCGCCAGCAGCCACTCCGATATGAGCACAGATACGCAGTATTTT	CASSHSDMSTDTQYF
NA	10	NA	TRBV29-1	TRBJ2-1	TGCAGCGGCTGGGAGAATGAGCAGTTCTTC	CSGWENEQFF
NA	15	many	TRBV5-1	TRBJ2-7	TGCGCCAGCAGCTCCGACGGTATCTACTCCTACGAGCAGTACTTC	CASSSDGIYSYEQYF
NA	14	few	TRBV6-6	TRBJ1-5	TGTGCCAGCAGTTCCCAGGGTAGCAATCAGCCCCAGCATTTT	CASSSQGSNQPQHF
NA	13	many	TRBV7-8	TRBJ2-4	TGTGCCAGCAGCTTAGAAGCGTATCACATTCAGTACTTC	CASSLEAYHIQYF
TRBD2	15	many	TRBV29-1	TRBJ2-7	TGCAGCGTTGAACTGGGGTTAGCGGGAGTCGGCGAGCAGTACTTC	CSVELGLAGVGEQYF
NA	15	many	TRBV7-3	TRBJ1-1	TGTGCCAGCAGCGGATCCGGGACGGCGAACACTGAAGCTTTCTTT	CASSGSGTANTEAFF
NA	12	many	TRBV9	TRBJ1-2	TGTGCCAGCAGCGTAGGGGGCCATGGCTACACCTTC	CASSVGGHGYTF
NA	15	many	TRBV19	TRBJ2-4	TGTGCCAGTAATCGGCCGGACGGAGCCAAAAACATTCAGTACTTC	CASNRPDGAKNIQYF
TRBD2	17	many	TRBV7-2	TRBJ2-2	TGTGCCAGCAGCTTACTGGGGGAGGGGAGCGACACCGGGGAGCTGTTTTTT	CASSLLGEGSDTGELFF
TRBD2	14	few	TRBV28	TRBJ2-7	TGTGCCATCACCGGGGGGGCTATTTCCTACGAGCAGTACTTC	CAITGGAISYEQYF
TRBD1	13	many	TRBV20-1	TRBJ2-7	TGCAGTGCGTCGGGACAGATCTCCTACGAGCAGTACTTC	CSASGQISYEQYF
TRBD2	20	NA	TRBV7-9	TRBJ2-7	TGTGCCAGCAGCCTACCGGGAGAAATCCGGGAGGAATTCTTTCTCTACGAGCAGTACTTC	CASSLPGEIREEFFLYEQYF
TRBD1	16	many	TRBV27	TRBJ2-7	TGTGCCAGCAGTTTGTCGACAGGGTCACCTTACTACGAGCAGTACTTC	CASSLSTGSPYYEQYF
NA	14	many	TRBV29-1	TRBJ2-2	TGCAGCGGTACTGACAGCCTGAACACCGGGGAGCTGTTTTTT	CSGTDSLNTGELFF
NA	15	many	TRBV2	TRBJ1-3	TGTGCCAGCACTAAGACAGCCGACTCTGGAAACACCATATATTTT	CASTKTADSGNTIYF
NA	16	many	TRBV28	TRBJ2-1	TGTGCCAGCAGTCCTGGCCTAATGAGCTCCTACAATGAGCAGTTCTTC	CASSPGLMSSYNEQFF
NA	12	many	TRBV7-2	TRBJ2-7	TGTGCCAGCAGTCGTACCCCTCACGAGCAGTACTTC	CASSRTPHEQYF
NA	13	many	TRBV29-1	TRBJ1-3	TGCAGCGTTGAAGGGGGCGCAGGAAACACCATATATTTT	CSVEGGAGNTIYF
TRBD2	15	many	TRBV28	TRBJ2-5	TGTGCCAGCAGTTTATGGGGGAGGGCCTCAGAGACCCAGTACTTC	CASSLWGRASETQYF
NA	17	NA	TRBV5-4	TRBJ2-6	TGTGCCAGCAGACGGGGGGCGGACCTCTCTGGGGCCAACGTCCTGACTTTC	CASRRGADLSGANVLTF
NA	15	many	TRBV4-1	TRBJ2-5	TGCGCCAGCAGCCAAGCCGGGACAAGTCAAGAGACCCAGTACTTC	CASSQAGTSQETQYF
NA	14	few	TRBV11-2	TRBJ2-2	TGTGCCAGCTCTCAACGTCAAAGATCCGGGGAGCTGTTTTTT	CASSQRQRSGELFF
NA	12	many	TRBV9	TRBJ2-2	TGTGCCAGCAGCGTAGCAACGGGGGAGCTGTTTTTT	CASSVATGELFF
TRBD1	14	many	TRBV5-4	TRBJ1-2	TGTGCCAGCAGATTCGGGACAGGGGTCTATGGCTACACCTTC	CASRFGTGVYGYTF
TRBD2	16	medium-sized	TRBV28	TRBJ2-1	TGTGCCAGCAAAGTTTTACCGGCTAGCGGGAGAAATGAGCAGTTCTTC	CASKVLPASGRNEQFF
NA	14	many	TRBV3-1	TRBJ1-6	TGTGCCAGCAGCCAAGTAGTAGGGACTTCACCCCTCCACTTT	CASSQVVGTSPLHF
NA	15	many	TRBV9	TRBJ1-1	TGTGCCAGCAGCGCGATCAGGCGATTGAACACTGAAGCTTTCTTT	CASSAIRRLNTEAFF
NA	13	many	TRBV20-1	TRBJ2-3	TGCAGCGCCGGAGAATTTCAGACAGATACGCAGTATTTT	CSAGEFQTDTQYF
TRBD2	15	many	TRBV10-3	TRBJ2-7	TGTGCCATCAGTGAGTCAGGGGCTAGCGGCGGCGAGCAGTACTTC	CAISESGASGGEQYF
NA	16	many	TRBV5-6	TRBJ1-5	TGTGCCAGCAGCTCCCTCGGGGGTGGGGCTAACCAGCCCCAGCATTTT	CASSSLGGGANQPQHF
NA	13	NA	TRBV29-1	TRBJ2-2	TGCAGCGTTGAACGCCAGAGGACCGGGGAGCTGTTTTTT	CSVERQRTGELFF